This T cell receptor beta chain was sequenced for a study of cytomegalovirus exposure and HLA in healthy donors. Study-wide results and caveats: CMV serostatus was the sole immune exposure information available.

Turning to this clone: Antigen: not known.

CDR3 length: 15 amino acids. The ends were cut back, 0 bases at V and 8 bases at J, with 12 bases in the middle. The V gene's germline CDR1 is SGHRS and CDR2 YFSETQ. It was with 60 Vbeta and 13 Jbeta primers that the PCR ran. Sequenced by immunoSEQ multiplex PCR; TCRdb stores in-frame clones only, minus some. The sample records over 85,000 clones, around 86% being singletons. V is TRBV5-1 and J is TRBJ1-6; D not certain. Sequencing was done on a sample of PBMCs. This clonotype was sampled from a man between 35 and 55 years old in good health and CMV-seronegative. The CDR3 DNA follows: TGCGCCAGCAGCTTGGTTGGAGGGTGGGATTCACCCCTCCACTTT. This gives the protein CASSLVGGWDSPLHF.